The 24 T cell receptor beta chains listed next were all sequenced from one sample in a study of low-dose radiotherapy and immunotherapy resistance in tumors. Regarding time point: before trial treatment. TRAV- and TRBV-specific primers primed first-strand cDNA, covering alpha and beta chains. Amplification, which lasted around 22 PCR cycles, used a constant-region primer and V-primer adapter to amplify TCRs. TCRdb re-analysed the reads in MiXCR, keeping a single row per CDR3 protein. This sample has 60,000 to 90,000 distinct CDR3 sequences; around 32% occur once, and the top ten carry 11%. This sample comprised PBMCs, obtained before treatment. These receptors were collected from a female donor with ovarian cancer.

Of note for this clonotype: This likely came from a read error, as a far larger clone is one base away. V usage is TRBV5-1 and J usage is TRBJ2-1, with D maybe TRBD1 (6 bases). CDR1 is SGHRS, CDR2 YFSETQ, per germline. V was cut by 2 bases and J by 10 bases, with 16 bases left in between. The CDR3 is 14 amino acids. The CDR3 nucleotides are TGCGCCAGCAGCTTACGGGACATTACCTACGAGCAGTTCTTC. Amino acids: CASSLRDITYEQFF.

This clonotype was recorded many times. This chain connects TRBV6-5 to TRBJ2-2; 10 nucleotides align to TRBD2. V trimming: 5 bases; J trimming: 5 bases; junction bases outside the gene matches: 8. The CDR3 totals 16 residues. The V gene's germline CDR1 is MNHEY and CDR2 SVGAGI. CDR3 bases: TGTGCCAGCAGTGCACAGCGGGGGGGCAGTACCGGGGAGCTGTTTTTT. This sequence encodes CASSAQRGGSTGELFF.

This clonotype was picked up many times. CDR3 protein: CASSLGSSGNTIYF. CDR3 coding DNA: TGTGCCAGCAGCTTGGGCTCCTCTGGAAACACCATATATTTT. The chain uses TRBV7-2 and TRBJ1-3, with D unclear. Germline CDR1 reads SGHTA; CDR2 reads FQGNSA. There are 14 residues in the CDR3. Deletions cut 3 bases from V and 0 bases from J, with 6 bases between.

The chain uses TRBV28 and TRBJ1-2; 10 bases match TRBD1. Germline trimming cut 2 bases from V and 7 bases from J; bases unmatched to any gene: 10. Germline CDR1 MDHEN, CDR2 SYDVKM. The CDR3 runs 16 residues. The CDR3 region has the DNA TGTGCCAGCAGTTTACCCCGACAGGGGGCTAGAGGTGGCTACACCTTC. It yields the protein CASSLPRQGARGGYTF.

This clonotype was observed many times. The chain recombines TRBV7-2 with TRBJ2-7; 8 bases align to TRBD2. CDR3 length: 17 residues. Germline CDR1 and CDR2: SGHTA and FQGNSA. V dropped 5 bases and J dropped 2; count of bases not matched to a gene: 14. The CDR3 loop is CASSGPTSGGSAYEQYF. The CDR3 nucleotides are TGTGCCAGCAGCGGGCCTACCAGCGGGGGAAGTGCCTACGAGCAGTACTTC.

The sample holds many counts of this clonotype. The genes are TRBV28 and TRBJ2-7; D call uncertain. The CDR3 has 12 residues. Trimming pared 2 bases from V and 2 bases from J, leaving 4 bases between. Germline CDR1 is MDHEN and CDR2 is SYDVKM. The CDR3 loop is CASSLTPYEQYF. In DNA form, the CDR3 reads TGTGCCAGCAGTTTAACCCCCTACGAGCAGTACTTC.

This clonotype was seen at least ten times. This chain connects TRBV19 to TRBJ1-1; TRBD1 matches 8 bases. V lost 4 bases to trimming and J lost 0 bases; unmatched junction nucleotides: 16. CDR1 is LNHDA and CDR2 is SQIVND in the germline V gene (reference sequence). CDR3 size: 19 residues. The CDR3 DNA follows: TGTGCCAGTAGTACTCCAACGCAGAAGGGACAGGTCATGAACACTGAAGCTTTCTTT. This translates into CASSTPTQKGQVMNTEAFF.

The genes are TRBV1 and TRBJ1-5; the table's D call TRBD1 went unverified against the DNA. TRBV1 is marked as a pseudogene. The CDR3 totals 20 residues. CDR3 in amino acids: CTSSRARSRTPGLSNQPQHF. CDR3 bases: TGCACCAGCAGCCGAGCCCGTTCGAGGACCCCAGGGCTCAGCAATCAGCCCCAGCATTTT.

This chain joins TRBV20-1 and TRBJ2-4; no definite D call. V gave up 3 bases and J gave up 3 bases, with 18 bases separating them. This CDR3 spans 16 amino acids. The germline V gene has CDR1 DFQATT and CDR2 SNEGSKA (reference sequence). The CDR3 coding sequence is TGCAGTGCTAGGTTTCACGACAACTCTAACAAAAACATTCAGTACTTC. This codes for CSARFHDNSNKNIQYF.

This chain joins TRBV5-1 and TRBJ2-2; 13 positions agree with TRBD2. CDR1 and CDR2 (germline): SGHRS, YFSETQ. This CDR3 contains 18 residues. J lost 1 base, V lost 4 bases, and 7 bases had no gene match. The CDR3 is CASSLAGTSGKNTGELFF. The CDR3 DNA reads TGCGCCAGCAGCCTAGCCGGGACTAGCGGGAAGAACACCGGGGAGCTGTTTTTT.

This clonotype appeared many times. The chain carries TRBV3-1 and TRBJ1-5; perhaps TRBD1 as D (5 bases). The CDR3 contains 14 residues. The germline V gene has CDR1 LGHDT and CDR2 YNNKEL (reference sequence). Trimming took off 5 bases at V and 9 bases at J, with 17 bases between the two ends. CDR3 region: CASSAGTGDRPQHF. The CDR3 coding sequence is TGTGCCAGCAGCGCGGGGACGGGCGATAGGCCCCAGCATTTT.

V usage is TRBV24-1 and J usage is TRBJ1-5; D unclear. Germline V CDR1 and CDR2: KGHDR, SFDVKD. This CDR3 spans 18 amino acids. V was clipped by 3 bases and J by 0 bases, with 17 bases between them. The CDR3 here is CATSDTGLGLASNQPQHF. For the CDR3, the DNA is TGTGCCACCAGTGATACTGGACTGGGTCTCGCTAGCAATCAGCCCCAGCATTTT.

The chain carries TRBV7-9 and TRBJ2-5, with D tentatively TRBD2 (7 bases). V was clipped by 5 bases and J by 2 bases, with 15 bases between them. CDR3 size: 15 residues. The germline CDR1 and CDR2 sequences are SEHNR and FQNEAQ (reference sequence). Written as DNA, the CDR3 is TGTGCCAGCAGCCCTAGGGGGGGAAGTCAAGAGACCCAGTACTTC. Residues: CASSPRGGSQETQYF.

This clonotype has ten or more counts. V is TRBV7-2 and J is TRBJ1-5; 7 bases are shared with TRBD1. J gave up 2 bases and V 5 bases, and 3 bases lay outside the gene matches. Looked up from germline, CDR1 is SGHTA and CDR2 is FQGNSA. The CDR3 is made up of 14 amino acids. The CDR3 here is CASSPDRGNQPQHF. CDR3 coding DNA: TGTGCCAGCAGCCCCGACAGGGGCAATCAGCCCCAGCATTTT.

Note on this clonotype: An end of the junction does not agree with germline; a read error may underlie this. CDR3 in amino acids: CSARDNTGELCF. For the CDR3, the DNA is TGCAGCGCCCGAGACAACACCGGGGAGCTGTGTTTT. The chain has TRBV29-1 and TRBJ2-2; perhaps TRBD2 as D (5 bases). Germline CDR1 and CDR2: SQVTM and ANQGSEA. This CDR3 is 12 amino acids long.

This clonotype has more than one count but fewer than ten. V is TRBV27 and J is TRBJ1-1; perhaps TRBD1 as D (5 bases). Per germline, CDR1 MNHEY and CDR2 SMNVEV (reference sequence). The CDR3 loop spans 14 amino acids. V lost 7 bases, J lost 5 bases, and 17 bases lay in between. CDR3 amino acids: CASTRNLPGTEAFF. The CDR3 DNA reads TGTGCCAGCACCAGAAACTTGCCAGGGACTGAAGCTTTCTTT.

There are many counts of this clonotype. The genes are TRBV29-1 and TRBJ2-7, with 7 bases lining up with TRBD1. The V and J ends lost 7 bases and 6 bases, in that order; junction bases with no gene match: 9. The CDR3 totals 12 residues. Germline loops: CDR1 SQVTM, CDR2 ANQGSEA. CDR3 coding DNA: TGCAGCGGCCGACAGGGCGAGGGCGAGCAGTACTTC. Encoded protein: CSGRQGEGEQYF.

There are many counts of this clonotype. The gene calls are TRBV18 and TRBJ2-5; D call uncertain. The CDR3 runs to 12 residues. The germline gives CDR1 KGHSH, CDR2 LQKENI. V was clipped by 3 bases and J by 3 bases, with 5 bases between them. The CDR3 nucleotides read TGTGCCAGCTCACCGGCCGAAGAGACCCAGTACTTC. Encoded protein: CASSPAEETQYF. Complete variable domain (other parts from reference TRBV18 and TRBJ2-5): NAGVMQNPRHLVRRRGQEARLRCSPMKGHSHVYWYRQLPEEGLKFMVYLQKENIIDESGMPKERFSAEFPKEGPSILRIQQVVRGDSAAYFCASSPAEETQYFGPGTRLLVL.

The table lists this clonotype with many counts. The chain combines TRBV11-2 with TRBJ2-3, with unresolved D. The CDR3 runs 14 residues. The V gene lost 0 bases and the J gene lost 6 bases, with 10 bases spanning the gap. Germline CDR1 and CDR2: SGHAT and FQNNGV. CDR3 DNA: TGTGCCAGCAGCTTAGATGGGCCCCTCGATACGCAGTATTTT. It encodes CASSLDGPLDTQYF.

This clonotype has ten or more counts. The CDR3 nucleotides are TGCAGTGCTAGAGATGGGGGAGGGGCAAAAAACATTCAGTACTTC. Protein: CSARDGGGAKNIQYF. The rearrangement links TRBV20-1 to TRBJ2-4; 7 bases fit TRBD2. The germline gives CDR1 DFQATT, CDR2 SNEGSKA (reference sequence). V lost 0 bases and J lost 4; bases outside the gene matches: 6. The CDR3 has 15 residues.

V gene TRBV6-1 combines with J gene TRBJ2-5, with 8 bases that match TRBD2. The junction had 1 base not matched to a gene; V was cut back by 5 bases and J by 2 bases. This CDR3 comprises 13 residues. The V gene's germline CDR1 is MNHNS and CDR2 SASEGT. The CDR3 DNA follows: TGTGCCAGCAGTCGCGGGGGGCAAGAGACCCAGTACTTC. It encodes CASSRGGQETQYF.

The V call is TRBV27, the J call TRBJ1-1, with TRBD1 as a possible D gene (6 bases). The CDR3 spans 16 residues. Germline CDR1 is MNHEY and CDR2 is SMNVEV (reference sequence). V was clipped by 5 bases and J by 3 bases, with 19 bases between them. This CDR3 is CASSRTYRVGDTEAFF. As DNA, the CDR3 is TGTGCCAGCAGTCGAACCTACAGGGTTGGCGACACTGAAGCTTTCTTT.

The chain employs TRBV28 and TRBJ1-1, with D tentatively TRBD1 (6 bases). CDR1 is MDHEN and CDR2 is SYDVKM in the germline V gene. Trimming removed 5 bases from V and 0 bases from J, with 10 bases in between. CDR3 size: 14 residues. The CDR3, as DNA: TGTGCCAGCAGTCGCGGGGGCTTGAACACTGAAGCTTTCTTT. Protein: CASSRGGLNTEAFF.

This clonotype was seen many times. CDR3 sequence (DNA): TGTGCCAGCAGACTGAGCGGAGCTTACAATGAGCAGTTCTTC. It translates to CASRLSGAYNEQFF. The V and J genes are TRBV27 and TRBJ2-1; D is possibly TRBD2 (5 bases). The CDR3 contains 14 residues. Germline V gene sequence: CDR1 MNHEY, CDR2 SMNVEV (reference sequence). V gave up 6 bases and J gave up 4 bases, with 13 bases separating them.